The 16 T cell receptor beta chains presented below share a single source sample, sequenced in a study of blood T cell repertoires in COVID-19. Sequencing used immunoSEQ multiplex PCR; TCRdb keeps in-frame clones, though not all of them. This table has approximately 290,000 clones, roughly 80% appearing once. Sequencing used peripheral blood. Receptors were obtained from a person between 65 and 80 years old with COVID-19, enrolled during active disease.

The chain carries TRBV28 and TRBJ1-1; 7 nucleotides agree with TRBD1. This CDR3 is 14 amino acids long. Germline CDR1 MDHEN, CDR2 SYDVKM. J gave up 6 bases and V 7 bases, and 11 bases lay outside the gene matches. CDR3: CASTLRGRVAEAFF. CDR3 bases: TGTGCCAGCACCTTAAGGGGGCGTGTCGCTGAAGCTTTCTTT.

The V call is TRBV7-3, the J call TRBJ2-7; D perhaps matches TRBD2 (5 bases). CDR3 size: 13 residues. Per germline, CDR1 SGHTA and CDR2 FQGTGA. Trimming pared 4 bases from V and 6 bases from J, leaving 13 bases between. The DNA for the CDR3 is TGTGCCAGCAGCTCAAGGGCGGGTCTCGAGCAGTACTTC. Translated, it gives CASSSRAGLEQYF.

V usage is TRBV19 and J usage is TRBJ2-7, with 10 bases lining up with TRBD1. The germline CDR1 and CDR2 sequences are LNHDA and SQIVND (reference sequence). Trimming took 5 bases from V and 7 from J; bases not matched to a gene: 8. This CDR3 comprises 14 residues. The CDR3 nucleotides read TGTGCCAGTAGTCGACAGGGGGCAGGGGGGGAGCAGTACTTC. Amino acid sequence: CASSRQGAGGEQYF. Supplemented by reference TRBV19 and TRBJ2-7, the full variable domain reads DGGITQSPKYLFRKEGQNVTLSCEQNLNHDAMYWYRQDPGQGLRLIYYSQIVNDFQKGDIAEGYSVSREKKESFPLTVTSAQKNPTAFYLCASSRQGAGGEQYFGPGTRLTVT.

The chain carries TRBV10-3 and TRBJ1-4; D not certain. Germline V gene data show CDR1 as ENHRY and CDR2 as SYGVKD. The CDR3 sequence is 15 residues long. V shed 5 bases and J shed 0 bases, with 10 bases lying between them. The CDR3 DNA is TGTGCCATCAGTCCACGGGTCGCAACTAATGAAAAACTGTTTTTT. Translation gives CAISPRVATNEKLFF.

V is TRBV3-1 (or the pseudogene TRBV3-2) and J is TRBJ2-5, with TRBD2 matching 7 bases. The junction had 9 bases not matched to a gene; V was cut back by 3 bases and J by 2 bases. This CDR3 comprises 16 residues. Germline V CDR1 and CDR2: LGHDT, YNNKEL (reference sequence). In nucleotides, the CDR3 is TGTGCCAGCAGCCAGCGTAGCGGGTTGTGGCAAGAGACCCAGTACTTC. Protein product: CASSQRSGLWQETQYF.

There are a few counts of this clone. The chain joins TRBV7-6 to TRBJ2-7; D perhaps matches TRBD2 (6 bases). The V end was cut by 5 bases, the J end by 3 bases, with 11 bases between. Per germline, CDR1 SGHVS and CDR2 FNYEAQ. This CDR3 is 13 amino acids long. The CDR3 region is CASSRREIYEQYF. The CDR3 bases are TGTGCCAGCAGCCGCCGGGAGATCTACGAGCAGTACTTC.

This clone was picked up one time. CDR3 sequence: CASARWEDQPQHF. The CDR3 nucleotides are TGTGCCAGCGCGAGGTGGGAGGATCAGCCCCAGCATTTT. V and J are TRBV2 and TRBJ1-5; D uncertain. This CDR3 has 13 amino acids. The germline V and J ends were trimmed by 8 bases and 5 bases, with 13 bases remaining between them. Germline CDR1 and CDR2: SNHLY and FYNNEI.

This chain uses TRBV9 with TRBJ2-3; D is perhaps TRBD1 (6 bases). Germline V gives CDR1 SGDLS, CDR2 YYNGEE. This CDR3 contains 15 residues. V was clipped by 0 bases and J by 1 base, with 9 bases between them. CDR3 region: CASSVGGRGTDTQYF. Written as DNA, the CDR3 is TGTGCCAGCAGCGTAGGGGGGCGAGGCACAGATACGCAGTATTTT.

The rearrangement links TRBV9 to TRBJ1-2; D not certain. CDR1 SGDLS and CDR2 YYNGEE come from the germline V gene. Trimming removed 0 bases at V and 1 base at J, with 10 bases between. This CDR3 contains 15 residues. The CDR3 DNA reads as TGTGCCAGCAGCGTAGGAACAGACGTTAACTATGGCTACACCTTC. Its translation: CASSVGTDVNYGYTF.

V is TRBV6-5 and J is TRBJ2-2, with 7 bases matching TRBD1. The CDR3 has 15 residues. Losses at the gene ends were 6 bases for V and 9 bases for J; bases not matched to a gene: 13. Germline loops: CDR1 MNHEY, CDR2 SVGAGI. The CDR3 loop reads CASSRQGRESRELFF. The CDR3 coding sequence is TGTGCCAGCAGCCGACAGGGACGTGAAAGTCGGGAGCTGTTTTTT.

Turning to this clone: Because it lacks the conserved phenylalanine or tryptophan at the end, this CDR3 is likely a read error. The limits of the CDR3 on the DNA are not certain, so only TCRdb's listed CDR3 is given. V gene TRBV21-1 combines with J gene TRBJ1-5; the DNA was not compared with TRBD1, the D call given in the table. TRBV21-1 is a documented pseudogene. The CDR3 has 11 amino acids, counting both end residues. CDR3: CARTCDRGDFR.

The chain's CDR3 is CASSSGTGKETQYF. CDR3 bases: TGTGCCAGCAGCTCCGGGACAGGAAAAGAGACCCAGTACTTC. The J gene is TRBJ2-5, the V gene TRBV5-4; 8 bases line up with TRBD1. This CDR3 is 14 amino acids long. From germline, CDR1 is SGHNT and CDR2 YYREEE (reference sequence). With 3 bases clipped from V and 3 bases from J, the junction kept 4 bases outside the gene matches.

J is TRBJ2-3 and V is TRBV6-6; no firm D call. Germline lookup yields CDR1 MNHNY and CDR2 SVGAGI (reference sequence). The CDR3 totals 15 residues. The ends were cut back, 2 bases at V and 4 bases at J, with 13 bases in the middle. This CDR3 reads CASSYGPTWPDTQYF. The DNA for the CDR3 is TGTGCCAGCAGTTACGGCCCCACATGGCCAGATACGCAGTATTTT.

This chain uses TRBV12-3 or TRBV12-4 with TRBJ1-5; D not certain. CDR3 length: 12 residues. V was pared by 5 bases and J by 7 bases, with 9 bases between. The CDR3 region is CASSGLGQPQHF. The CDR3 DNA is TGTGCCAGCAGTGGACTCGGACAGCCCCAGCATTTT.

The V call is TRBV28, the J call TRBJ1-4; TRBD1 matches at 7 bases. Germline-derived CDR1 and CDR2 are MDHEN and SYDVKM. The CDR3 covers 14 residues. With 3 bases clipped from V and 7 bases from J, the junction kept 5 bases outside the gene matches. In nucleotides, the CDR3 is TGTGCCAGCAGTTTGGGACAGCTCCCTGAAAAACTGTTTTTT. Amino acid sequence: CASSLGQLPEKLFF.

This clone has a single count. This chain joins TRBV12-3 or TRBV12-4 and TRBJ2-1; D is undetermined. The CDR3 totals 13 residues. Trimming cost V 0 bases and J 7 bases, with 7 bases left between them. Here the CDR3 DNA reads TGTGCCAGCAGTTTAGCGCCCGGTAATGAGCAGTTCTTC. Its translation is CASSLAPGNEQFF.